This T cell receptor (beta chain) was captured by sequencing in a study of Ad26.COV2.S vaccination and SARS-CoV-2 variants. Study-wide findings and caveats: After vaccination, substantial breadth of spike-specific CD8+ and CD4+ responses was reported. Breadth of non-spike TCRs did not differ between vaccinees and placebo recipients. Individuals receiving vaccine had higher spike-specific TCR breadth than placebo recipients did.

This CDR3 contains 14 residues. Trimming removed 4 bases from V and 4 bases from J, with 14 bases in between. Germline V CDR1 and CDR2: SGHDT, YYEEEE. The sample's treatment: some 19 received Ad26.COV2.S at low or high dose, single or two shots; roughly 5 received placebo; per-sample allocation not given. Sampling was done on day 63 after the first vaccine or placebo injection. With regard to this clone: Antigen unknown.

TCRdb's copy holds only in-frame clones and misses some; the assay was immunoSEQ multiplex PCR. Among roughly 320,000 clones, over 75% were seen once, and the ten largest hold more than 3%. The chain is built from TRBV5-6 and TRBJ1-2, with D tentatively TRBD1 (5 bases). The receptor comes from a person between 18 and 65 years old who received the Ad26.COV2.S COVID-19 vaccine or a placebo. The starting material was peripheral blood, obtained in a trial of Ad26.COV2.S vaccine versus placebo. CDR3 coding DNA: TGTGCCAGCAGCGCCGGGGGTGCGGGCTATGGCTACACCTTC. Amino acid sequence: CASSAGGAGYGYTF.